This T cell receptor (beta chain) stems from a study of blood T cell repertoires in COVID-19. In the study overall: The United States, Italy and Spain provided the acute and convalescent COVID-19 samples. PBMCs, B-cell-depleted T cells, or T cells provided the cDNA or gDNA that made up the material.

The CDR3 has 14 amino acids. CDR1 is SGHDT and CDR2 is YYEEEE in the germline V gene. With 2 bases removed from V and 1 base from J, the gap between germline ends came to 7 bases. Original methodology: Reference gene primer amplification gave estimated nucleated cell counts. Using immunoSEQ multiplex PCR, the repertoire was profiled, and TCRdb retains in-frame clones only, with some absent. The V and J calls and the clone size are those of that table, but D and trimming were determined from the DNA. This sample has around 38,000 clones, with about nine tenths found just once. The rearrangement uses TRBV5-6 and TRBJ1-5; D perhaps matches TRBD1 (6 bases). This sequence was found in a human donor in a cohort sampled during active COVID-19. The sequencing input was peripheral blood. This CDR3 reads CASSFRGSNQPQHF. The CDR3 DNA follows: TGTGCCAGCAGCTTCAGGGGAAGCAATCAGCCCCAGCATTTT. The whole variable domain, filled in from reference TRBV5-6 and TRBJ1-5, reads DAGVTQSPTHLIKTRGQQVTLRCSPKSGHDTVSWYQQALGQGPQFIFQYYEEEERQRGNFPDRFSGHQFPNYSSELNVNALLLGDSALYLCASSFRGSNQPQHFGDGTRLSIL.